The subject of this entry is one TCR beta chain. Deletions cut 5 bases from V and 1 base from J, with 9 bases between. The CDR3 is 14 residues long. Looked up from germline, CDR1 is SGHTS and CDR2 is YDEGEE. Terminally differentiated effector memory CD45RA+ cells were excluded from the naive CD8 cells, which were CD45RO-negative and positively selected for CCR7. The table came from immunoSEQ multiplex PCR; TCRdb's copy has only in-frame clones and leaves some out. The sample has about 2 million clones; about 95% are singletons. The data originate from a study of shared clonotypes between healthy human individuals.

This chain connects TRBV5-8 to TRBJ2-2; D call uncertain. This receptor was taken from a man between 18 and 35 years old in good health. Source material: naive CD8+ T cells sorted from blood. The CDR3 DNA reads TGTGCCAGCAGGGATGACTTGAACACCGGGGAGCTGTTTTTT. Translated, it gives CASRDDLNTGELFF. The full variable domain, with the rest looked up from reference TRBV5-8 and TRBJ2-2, is EAGVTQSPTHLIKTRGQQATLRCSPISGHTSVYWYQQALGLGLQFLLWYDEGEERNRGNFPPRFSGRQFPNYSSELNVNALELEDSALYLCASRDDLNTGELFFGEGSRLTVL.